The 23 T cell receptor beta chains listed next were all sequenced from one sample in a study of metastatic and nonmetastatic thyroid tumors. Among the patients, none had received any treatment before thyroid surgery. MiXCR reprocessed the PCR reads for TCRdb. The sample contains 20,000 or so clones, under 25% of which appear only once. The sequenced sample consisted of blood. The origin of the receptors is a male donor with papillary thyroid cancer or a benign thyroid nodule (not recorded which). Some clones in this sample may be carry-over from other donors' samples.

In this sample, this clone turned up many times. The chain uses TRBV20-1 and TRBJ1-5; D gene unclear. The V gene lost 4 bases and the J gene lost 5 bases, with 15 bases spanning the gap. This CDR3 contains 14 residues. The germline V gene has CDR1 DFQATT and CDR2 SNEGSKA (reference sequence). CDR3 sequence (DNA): TGCAGTGCTAAAGAGGCAGGAGTCGATCAGCCCCAGCATTTT. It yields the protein CSAKEAGVDQPQHF.

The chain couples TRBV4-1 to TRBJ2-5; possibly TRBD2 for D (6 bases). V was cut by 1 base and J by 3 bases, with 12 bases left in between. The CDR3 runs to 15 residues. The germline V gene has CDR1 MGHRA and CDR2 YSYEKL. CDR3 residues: CASSQAGDWEETQYF. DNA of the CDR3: TGCGCCAGCAGCCAAGCTGGGGACTGGGAAGAGACCCAGTACTTC.

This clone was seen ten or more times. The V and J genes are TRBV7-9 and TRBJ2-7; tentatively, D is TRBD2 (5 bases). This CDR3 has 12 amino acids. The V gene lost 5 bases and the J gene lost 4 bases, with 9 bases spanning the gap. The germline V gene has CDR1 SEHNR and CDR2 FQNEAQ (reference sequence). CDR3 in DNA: TGTGCCAGCAGCCCTTCGGGGTACGAGCAGTACTTC. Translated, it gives CASSPSGYEQYF.

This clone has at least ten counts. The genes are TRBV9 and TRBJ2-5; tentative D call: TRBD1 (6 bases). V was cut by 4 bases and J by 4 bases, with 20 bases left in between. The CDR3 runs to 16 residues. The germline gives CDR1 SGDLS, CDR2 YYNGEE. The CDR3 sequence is CASSLTQGTTGETQYF. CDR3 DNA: TGTGCCAGCAGCTTGACGCAGGGGACCACGGGAGAGACCCAGTACTTC.

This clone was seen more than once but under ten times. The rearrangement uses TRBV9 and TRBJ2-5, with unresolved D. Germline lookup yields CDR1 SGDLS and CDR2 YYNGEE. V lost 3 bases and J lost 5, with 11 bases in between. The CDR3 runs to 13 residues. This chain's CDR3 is CASSGPSFETQYF. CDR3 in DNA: TGTGCCAGCAGCGGCCCAAGCTTCGAGACCCAGTACTTC.

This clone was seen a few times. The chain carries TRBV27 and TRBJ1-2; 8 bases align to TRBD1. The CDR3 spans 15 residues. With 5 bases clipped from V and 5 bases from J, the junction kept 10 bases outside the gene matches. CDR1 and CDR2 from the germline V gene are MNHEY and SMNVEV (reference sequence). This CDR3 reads CASSATGQGGYGYTF. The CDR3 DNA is TGTGCCAGCAGTGCAACAGGACAGGGAGGGTATGGCTACACCTTC.

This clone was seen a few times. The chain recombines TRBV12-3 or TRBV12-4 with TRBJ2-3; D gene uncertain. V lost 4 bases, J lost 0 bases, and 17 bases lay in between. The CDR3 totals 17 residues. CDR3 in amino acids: CASSSNQAALSTDTQYF. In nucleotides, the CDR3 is TGTGCCAGCAGTTCCAACCAGGCAGCGCTTAGCACAGATACGCAGTATTTT.

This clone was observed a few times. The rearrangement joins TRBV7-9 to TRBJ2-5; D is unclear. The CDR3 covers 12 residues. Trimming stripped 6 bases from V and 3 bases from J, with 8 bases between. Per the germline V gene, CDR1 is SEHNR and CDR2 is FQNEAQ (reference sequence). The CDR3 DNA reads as TGTGCCAGCAGATCCTTAGAAGAGACCCAGTACTTC. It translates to CASRSLEETQYF.

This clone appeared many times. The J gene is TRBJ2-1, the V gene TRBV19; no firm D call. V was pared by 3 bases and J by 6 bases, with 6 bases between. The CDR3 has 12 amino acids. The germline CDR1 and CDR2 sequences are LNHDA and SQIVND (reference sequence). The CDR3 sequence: CASSMWLNEQFF. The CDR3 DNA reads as TGTGCCAGTAGTATGTGGCTCAATGAGCAGTTCTTC.

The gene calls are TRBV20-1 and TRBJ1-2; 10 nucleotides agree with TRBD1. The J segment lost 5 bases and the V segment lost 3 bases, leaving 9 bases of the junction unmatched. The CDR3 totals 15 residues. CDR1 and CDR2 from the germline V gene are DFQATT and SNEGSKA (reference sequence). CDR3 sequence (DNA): TGCAGTGCTAGGGGGTCAGGACAGGGGGTTTATGGCTACACCTTC. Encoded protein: CSARGSGQGVYGYTF.

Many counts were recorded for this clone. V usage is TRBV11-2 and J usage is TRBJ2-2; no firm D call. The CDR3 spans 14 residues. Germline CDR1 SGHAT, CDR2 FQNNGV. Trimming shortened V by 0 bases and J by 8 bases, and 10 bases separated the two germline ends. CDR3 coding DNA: TGTGCCAGCAGCTTAGATATAGATTTTGGGGAGCTGTTTTTT. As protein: CASSLDIDFGELFF.

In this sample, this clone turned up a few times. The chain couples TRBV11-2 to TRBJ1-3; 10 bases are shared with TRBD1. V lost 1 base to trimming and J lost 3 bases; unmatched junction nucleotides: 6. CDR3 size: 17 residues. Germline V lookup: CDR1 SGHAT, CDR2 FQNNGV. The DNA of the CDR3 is TGTGCCAGCAGCTTAGGCGGGACAGGGGATAATGGAAACACCATATATTTT. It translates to CASSLGGTGDNGNTIYF.

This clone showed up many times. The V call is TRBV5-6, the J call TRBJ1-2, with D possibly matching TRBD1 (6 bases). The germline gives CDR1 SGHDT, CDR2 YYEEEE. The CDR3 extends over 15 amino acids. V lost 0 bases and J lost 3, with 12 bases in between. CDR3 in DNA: TGTGCCAGCAGCTTGGTTGGGGGGGCAGACTATGGCTACACCTTC. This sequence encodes CASSLVGGADYGYTF.

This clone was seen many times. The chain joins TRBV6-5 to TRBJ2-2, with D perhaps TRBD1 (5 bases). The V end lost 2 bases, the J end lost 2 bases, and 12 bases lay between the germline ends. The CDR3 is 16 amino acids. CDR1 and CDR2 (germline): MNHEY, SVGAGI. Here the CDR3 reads CASSYLEDTNTGELFF. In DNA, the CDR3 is TGTGCCAGCAGTTACCTAGAGGACACCAACACCGGGGAGCTGTTTTTT.

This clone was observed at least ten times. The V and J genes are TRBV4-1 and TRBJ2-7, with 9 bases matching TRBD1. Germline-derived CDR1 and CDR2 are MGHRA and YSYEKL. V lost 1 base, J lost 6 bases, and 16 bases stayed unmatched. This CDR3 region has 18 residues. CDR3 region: CASSQGVLRRDRASEQYF. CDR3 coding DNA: TGCGCCAGCAGCCAAGGGGTACTTAGGCGGGACAGGGCCAGCGAGCAGTACTTC.

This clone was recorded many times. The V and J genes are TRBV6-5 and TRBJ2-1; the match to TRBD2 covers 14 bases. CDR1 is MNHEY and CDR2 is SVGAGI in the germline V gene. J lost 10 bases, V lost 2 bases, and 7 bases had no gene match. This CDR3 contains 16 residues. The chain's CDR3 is CASSYRGLAGDREQFF. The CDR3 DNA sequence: TGTGCCAGCAGTTACCGGGGACTAGCGGGAGATCGGGAGCAGTTCTTC.

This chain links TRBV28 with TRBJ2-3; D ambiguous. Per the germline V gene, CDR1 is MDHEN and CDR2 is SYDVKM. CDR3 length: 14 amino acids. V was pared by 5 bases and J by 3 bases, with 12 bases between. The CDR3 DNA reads TGTGCCAGCAGTCCACCTTTTGCAACAGATACGCAGTATTTT. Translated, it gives CASSPPFATDTQYF.

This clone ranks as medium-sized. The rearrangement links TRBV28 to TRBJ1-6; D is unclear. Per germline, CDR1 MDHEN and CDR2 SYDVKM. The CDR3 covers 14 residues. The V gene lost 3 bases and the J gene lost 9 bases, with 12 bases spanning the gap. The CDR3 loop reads CASSFREWGSPLHF. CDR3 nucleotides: TGTGCCAGCAGTTTTCGGGAGTGGGGTTCACCCCTCCACTTT.

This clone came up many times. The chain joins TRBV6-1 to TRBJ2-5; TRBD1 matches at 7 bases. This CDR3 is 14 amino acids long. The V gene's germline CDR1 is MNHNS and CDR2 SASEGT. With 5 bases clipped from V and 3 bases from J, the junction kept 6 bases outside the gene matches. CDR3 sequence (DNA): TGTGCCAGCAGTCCCGGGACAGAAAAAGAGACCCAGTACTTC. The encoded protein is CASSPGTEKETQYF.

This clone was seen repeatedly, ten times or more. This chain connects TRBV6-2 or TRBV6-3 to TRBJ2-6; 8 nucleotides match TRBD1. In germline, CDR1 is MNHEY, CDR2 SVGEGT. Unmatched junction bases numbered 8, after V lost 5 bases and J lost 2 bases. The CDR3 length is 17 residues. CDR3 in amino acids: CASSLAGQATGANVLTF. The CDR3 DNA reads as TGTGCCAGCAGTCTTGCGGGACAGGCTACTGGGGCCAACGTCCTGACTTTC.

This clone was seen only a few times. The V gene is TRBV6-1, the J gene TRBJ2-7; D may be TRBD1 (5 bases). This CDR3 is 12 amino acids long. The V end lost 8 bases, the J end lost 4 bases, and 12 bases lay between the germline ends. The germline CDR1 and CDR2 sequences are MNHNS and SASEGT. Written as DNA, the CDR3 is TGTGCCAGCGGCAGGGTTGGGTACGAGCAGTACTTC. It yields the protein CASGRVGYEQYF.

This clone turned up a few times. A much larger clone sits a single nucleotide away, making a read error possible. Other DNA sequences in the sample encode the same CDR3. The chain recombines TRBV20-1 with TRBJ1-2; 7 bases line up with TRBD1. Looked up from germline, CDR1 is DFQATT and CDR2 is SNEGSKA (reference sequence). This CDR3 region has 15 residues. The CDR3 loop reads CSAREGQTNPLGYTF. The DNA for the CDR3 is TGCAGTGCTAGAGAGGGACAGACCAACCCTCTCGGCTATACCTTC.

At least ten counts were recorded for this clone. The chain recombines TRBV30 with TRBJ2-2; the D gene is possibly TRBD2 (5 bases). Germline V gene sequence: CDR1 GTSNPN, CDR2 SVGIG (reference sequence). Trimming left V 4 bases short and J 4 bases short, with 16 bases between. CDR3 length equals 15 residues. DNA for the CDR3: TGTGCCTGGATGAGGATGGGAGTTATCACCGGGGAGCTGTTTTTT. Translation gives CAWMRMGVITGELFF.